The rows below give T cell receptor beta chains drawn from one sample of a study of T cells after posttransplantation cyclophosphamide. Data came from immunoSEQ multiplex PCR; TCRdb stores just in-frame clones and leaves some out. Counted here are roughly 11,000 clones, about 86% occurring once; the ten biggest clones make up 3% to 4%. The sample was PBMCs, taken about 350 days after allogeneic stem cell transplant with calcineurin inhibitor and methotrexate. These receptor sequences come from a male patient aged 25-45 years who received an allogeneic stem cell transplant from an unrelated donor, was CMV-positive, and had acute GVHD only. Some T cells may be graft donor cells. CDR3s include the opening cysteine and the closing phenylalanine or tryptophan. A D gene is named only where the DNA matches it firmly. Size is stated for part of the rows, as once, few or many counts, or as a class when the clone is expanded.

V	J	size	length	D	CDR3	DNA
TRBV30	TRBJ2-3	-	15	TRBD2	CAWSTGTSGIGTQYF	TGTGCCTGGAGTACCGGGACTAGCGGGATAGGTACGCAGTATTTT
TRBV7-9	TRBJ1-4	once	16	-	CASSLAAAGLNEKLFF	TGTGCCAGCAGCTTAGCTGCAGCAGGGCTAAATGAAAAACTGTTTTTT
TRBV29-1	TRBJ2-7	-	15	-	CSVEEGLFDGYEQYF	TGCAGCGTCGAGGAAGGTTTGTTTGACGGGTACGAGCAGTACTTC
TRBV5-6	TRBJ1-2	-	12	-	CASSLYGRHYTF	TGTGCCAGCAGCTTGTACGGTCGCCACTACACCTTC
TRBV6-5	TRBJ1-4	once	12	-	CASSSDREKLFF	TGTGCCAGCAGTTCAGATCGCGAAAAACTGTTTTTT
TRBV7-2	TRBJ2-7	-	15	TRBD2	CASSLGLAGTYEQYF	TGTGCCAGCAGCTTAGGACTAGCGGGGACCTACGAGCAGTACTTC
TRBV30	TRBJ1-5	-	13	TRBD1	CAWSRQGGQPQHF	TGTGCCTGGAGTCGACAGGGTGGTCAGCCCCAGCATTTT
TRBV2	TRBJ2-7	few	15	-	CASGVSGGNPYEQYF	TGTGCCAGCGGTGTCTCGGGGGGCAATCCCTACGAGCAGTACTTC
TRBV19	TRBJ1-1	few	11	-	CASSRLTEAFF	TGTGCCAGTAGCCGACTCACTGAAGCTTTCTTT
TRBV15	TRBJ1-1	-	12	-	CATSRDNGEAFF	TGTGCCACCAGCAGAGATAACGGTGAAGCTTTCTTT
TRBV7-8	TRBJ2-7	once	18	-	CASSHPTGHYTILYEQYF	TGTGCCAGCAGTCACCCGACAGGCCACTATACTATTCTCTACGAGCAGTACTTC
TRBV6-6	TRBJ2-7	few	14	-	CASSYSTGTYEQYF	TGTGCCAGCAGTTACTCGACGGGTACCTACGAGCAGTACTTC
TRBV29-1	TRBJ2-1	-	15	TRBD2	CSVEWRGGSYNEQFF	TGCAGCGTTGAATGGAGGGGAGGGAGCTACAATGAGCAGTTCTTC
TRBV6-5	TRBJ2-7	-	13	-	CASRSLDKYEQYF	TGTGCCAGCAGGTCTTTAGACAAATACGAGCAGTACTTC
TRBV5-1	TRBJ1-1	-	15	-	CASSKMDSMNTEAFF	TGCGCCAGCAGCAAAATGGACAGTATGAACACTGAAGCTTTCTTT
TRBV4-3	TRBJ2-7	once	18	-	CASSQSSSWGERIYEQYF	TGCGCCAGCAGCCAATCGTCGTCTTGGGGGGAGAGGATTTACGAGCAGTACTTC
TRBV6-6	TRBJ1-5	-	12	-	CASIGSNQPQHF	TGTGCCAGCATCGGTAGCAATCAGCCCCAGCATTTT
TRBV6-6	TRBJ1-5	few	15	-	CASSYSGGDNQPQHF	TGTGCCAGCAGTTACTCGGGAGGGGATAATCAGCCCCAGCATTTT
TRBV7-2	TRBJ2-7	-	14	TRBD2	CASRTSGRSYEQYF	TGTGCCAGTAGGACTAGCGGTAGATCCTACGAGCAGTACTTC
TRBV4-1	TRBJ2-7	few	14	-	CASSPEITGLGQYF	TGCGCCAGCAGCCCCGAGATTACAGGTTTGGGGCAGTACTTC
TRBV28	TRBJ1-2	-	13	-	CASSPTPTYGYTF	TGTGCCAGCAGCCCGACACCTACCTATGGCTACACCTTC
TRBV2	TRBJ1-4	-	14	-	CASRFGIGNEKLFF	TGTGCCAGCAGATTCGGGATCGGTAATGAAAAACTGTTTTTT
TRBV25-1	TRBJ1-1	-	13	-	CASRPYRNTEAFF	TGTGCCAGCAGGCCTTACAGGAACACTGAAGCTTTCTTT
TRBV4-3	TRBJ2-7	-	18	TRBD1	CASSQDPTGSNRIYEQYF	TGCGCCAGCAGCCAAGATCCGACAGGGAGCAACAGGATCTACGAGCAGTACTTC